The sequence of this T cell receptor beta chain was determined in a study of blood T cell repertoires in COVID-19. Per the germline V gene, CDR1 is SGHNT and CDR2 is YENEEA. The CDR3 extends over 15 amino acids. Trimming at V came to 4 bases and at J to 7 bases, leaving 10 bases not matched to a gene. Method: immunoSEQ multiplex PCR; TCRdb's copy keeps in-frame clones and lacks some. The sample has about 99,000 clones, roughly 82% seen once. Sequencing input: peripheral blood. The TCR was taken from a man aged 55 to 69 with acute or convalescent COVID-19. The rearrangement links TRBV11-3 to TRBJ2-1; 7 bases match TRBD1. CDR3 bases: TGTGCCAGCAGCTCCCCGGGACAGAATGTGAATGAGCAGTTCTTC. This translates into CASSSPGQNVNEQFF.